This entry lists 31 T cell receptor beta chains sequenced from one sample in a study of blood T cell repertoires in COVID-19. Data came from immunoSEQ multiplex PCR; TCRdb stores just in-frame clones and leaves some out. Altogether about 120,000 clones are present, 85% being singletons, with the ten largest covering 9.5% to 13%. The sequencing sample was made of peripheral blood. These receptors all stem from an older man with acute or convalescent COVID-19.

This chain joins TRBV6-4 and TRBJ1-5; D remains ambiguous. Germline V CDR1 and CDR2: MRHNA, SNTAGT. V was cut by 0 bases and J by 4 bases, with 16 bases left in between. The CDR3 sequence is 17 residues long. The CDR3 DNA is TGTGCCAGCAGTGACTCGACCTCACGACAAGTTAATCAGCCCCAGCATTTT. Translated: CASSDSTSRQVNQPQHF.

The chain combines TRBV30 with TRBJ1-1; D call uncertain. CDR3 size: 14 residues. Germline loops: CDR1 GTSNPN, CDR2 SVGIG (reference sequence). V lost 4 bases, J lost 3 bases, and 15 bases lay in between. The CDR3 DNA follows: TGTGCCTGGACGAGTTCGAGGAACTACACTGAAGCTTTCTTT. Amino acid sequence: CAWTSSRNYTEAFF.

CDR3 loop: CASSPGTGWTEAFF. The CDR3 DNA reads as TGTGCCAGCAGTCCCGGGACAGGGTGGACTGAAGCTTTCTTT. The chain joins TRBV6-5 to TRBJ1-1; 9 bases are a match to TRBD1. Germline CDR1 MNHEY, CDR2 SVGAGI. V shed 5 bases, J shed 5 bases, and the junction held 6 bases outside the gene matches. CDR3 length: 14 residues.

The gene calls are TRBV24-1 and TRBJ2-7; TRBD2 might be the D (10 bases). The V and J ends lost 3 bases and 5 bases respectively, with 28 bases between them. Germline lookup yields CDR1 KGHDR and CDR2 SFDVKD. The CDR3 has 19 residues. The CDR3 region has the DNA TGTGCCACCAGTGATCCGGGACAGGGAGGGGCTAGCGGGAGTCACGAGCAGTACTTC. It encodes CATSDPGQGGASGSHEQYF.

The chain has TRBV19 and TRBJ1-2; D uncertain. The CDR3 sequence is 13 residues long. V lost 2 bases and J 2 bases, leaving 6 bases between the germline ends. Germline CDR1 and CDR2: LNHDA and SQIVND (reference sequence). The CDR3 loop reads CASSILENYGYTF. CDR3 sequence (DNA): TGTGCCAGTAGTATACTAGAGAACTATGGCTACACCTTC.

The rearrangement links TRBV29-1 to TRBJ1-1; D is perhaps TRBD1 (6 bases). Trimming cost V 6 bases and J 7 bases, with 18 bases left between them. Germline CDR1 reads SQVTM; CDR2 reads ANQGSEA. The length of the CDR3 is 13 residues. The CDR3 here is CSVDRTAGVEAFF. The DNA for the CDR3 is TGCAGCGTCGACAGGACAGCCGGAGTTGAAGCTTTCTTT.

The chain recombines TRBV9 with TRBJ1-4; 7 bases fit TRBD1. J was trimmed by 4 bases and V by 4 bases; bases with no gene match: 7. The germline CDR1 and CDR2 sequences are SGDLS and YYNGEE. CDR3 size: 15 residues. The CDR3 protein is CASSIWTGGNEKLFF. The CDR3 nucleotides are TGTGCCAGCAGCATATGGACAGGCGGTAATGAAAAACTGTTTTTT.

Concerning this clone: An end of the junction differs from the germline gene, which may be a read error. This chain connects TRBV12-3 or TRBV12-4 to TRBJ2-7, with D perhaps TRBD2 (6 bases). The CDR3 totals 12 residues. The CDR3 loop reads CSSGGNSYEQYF. The CDR3 DNA reads TGTTCCAGCGGCGGGAACTCCTACGAGCAGTACTTC.

The V and J genes are TRBV12-3 or TRBV12-4 and TRBJ1-1, with 9 nucleotides matching TRBD1. Trimming cost V 6 bases and J 5 bases; bases outside gene matches: 4. This CDR3 comprises 13 residues. Here the CDR3 reads CASRMTGGTEAFF. CDR3 nucleotides: TGTGCCAGCAGAATGACAGGGGGTACTGAAGCTTTCTTT.

This chain links TRBV28 with TRBJ1-6, with unresolved D. Between the trimmed V and J ends, which lost 2 bases and 5 bases, there was a span of 7 bases. CDR1 is MDHEN and CDR2 is SYDVKM in the germline V gene. The CDR3 loop spans 14 amino acids. The CDR3 spells CASSLVSDNSPLHF. In nucleotides, the CDR3 is TGTGCCAGCAGTTTAGTGTCAGATAATTCACCCCTCCACTTT.

This chain links TRBV5-1 with TRBJ2-1; tentatively, D is TRBD2 (6 bases). V was cut by 2 bases and J by 1 base, with 13 bases left in between. The CDR3 is 16 amino acids. Germline CDR1 and CDR2: SGHRS and YFSETQ. For the CDR3, the DNA is TGCGCCAGCAGCTTTTCCGGGACTCTTTCCTACAATGAGCAGTTCTTC. Translation gives CASSFSGTLSYNEQFF.

This clone was found a few times. The rearrangement links TRBV3-1 (or the pseudogene TRBV3-2) to TRBJ1-1; no clear D. Trimming removed 2 bases at V and 5 bases at J, with 3 bases between. Germline V lookup: CDR1 LGHDT, CDR2 YNNKEL (reference sequence). This CDR3 is 11 amino acids long. CDR3 bases: TGTGCCAGCAGCCAACTGACTGAAGCTTTCTTT. Its translation is CASSQLTEAFF.

The rearrangement joins TRBV19 to TRBJ1-2, with 7 bases lining up with TRBD1. The J segment lost 5 bases and the V segment lost 5 bases, leaving 5 bases of the junction unmatched. Germline CDR1 and CDR2: LNHDA and SQIVND (reference sequence). The CDR3 runs 13 residues. CDR3 loop: CASSSGTAYGYTF. In DNA form, the CDR3 reads TGTGCCAGTAGTTCGGGGACAGCTTATGGCTACACCTTC.

This rearrangement joins TRBV7-2 to TRBJ2-5; 9 nucleotides agree with TRBD2. The J segment lost 5 bases and the V segment lost 5 bases, leaving 6 bases of the junction unmatched. From germline, CDR1 is SGHTA and CDR2 FQGNSA. The CDR3 runs 14 residues. CDR3 region: CASSRGGAKETQYF. In DNA, the CDR3 is TGTGCCAGCAGCCGCGGGGGGGCCAAGGAGACCCAGTACTTC. Complete variable domain (other parts from reference TRBV7-2 and TRBJ2-5): GAGVSQSPSNKVTEKGKDVELRCDPISGHTALYWYRQSLGQGLEFLIYFQGNSAPDKSGLPSDRFSAERTGGSVSTLTIQRTQQEDSAVYLCASSRGGAKETQYFGPGTRLLVL.

This rearrangement joins TRBV14 to TRBJ1-1; the match to TRBD1 covers 11 bases. CDR3 length equals 15 residues. The germline gives CDR1 SGHDN, CDR2 FVKESK. V shed 2 bases, J shed 6 bases, and the junction held 5 bases outside the gene matches. CDR3 residues: CASSQPGTGGSEAFF. For the CDR3, the DNA is TGTGCCAGCAGCCAACCCGGGACAGGGGGGTCTGAAGCTTTCTTT. The full variable domain, in which reference TRBV14 and TRBJ1-1 provide the parts outside the CDR3, is EAGVTQFPSHSVIEKGQTVTLRCDPISGHDNLYWYRRVMGKEIKFLLHFVKESKQDESGMPNNRFLAERTGGTYSTLKVQPAELEDSGVYFCASSQPGTGGSEAFFGQGTRLTVV.

The chain carries TRBV7-2 and TRBJ2-3; 10 bases align to TRBD2. Germline CDR1 is SGHTA and CDR2 is FQGNSA. The CDR3 is 15 residues long. Trimming took 6 bases from V and 3 from J; bases not matched to a gene: 6. CDR3 DNA: TGTGCCAGCAGGCCCAAGCGGGGGGGTACAGATACGCAGTATTTT. Protein: CASRPKRGGTDTQYF.

This clone occurred a few times. The V and J genes are TRBV28 and TRBJ1-5, with D possibly matching TRBD1 (6 bases). The ends were cut back, 4 bases at V and 4 bases at J, with 14 bases in the middle. Looked up from germline, CDR1 is MDHEN and CDR2 is SYDVKM. The CDR3 covers 15 residues. The CDR3 nucleotides are TGTGCCAGCAGTTCACAGGGTTTTCCGAATCAGCCCCAGCATTTT. The encoded protein is CASSSQGFPNQPQHF.

The V gene is TRBV3-1 (or the pseudogene TRBV3-2), the J gene TRBJ2-5, with 8 nucleotides matching TRBD1. The germline gives CDR1 LGHDT, CDR2 YNNKEL (reference sequence). There are 14 residues in the CDR3. With V trimmed by 4 bases and J by 5 bases, 6 bases remained unmatched. This CDR3 is CASSPQGAGETQYF. The CDR3 bases are TGTGCCAGCAGCCCTCAGGGGGCGGGGGAGACCCAGTACTTC.

V usage is TRBV5-1 and J usage is TRBJ2-3, with TRBD2 identical over 8 bases. Germline CDR1 is SGHRS and CDR2 is YFSETQ. This CDR3 is built from 15 residues. With 3 bases clipped from V and 3 bases from J, the junction kept 6 bases outside the gene matches. CDR3 sequence (DNA): TGCGCCAGCAGCTCGGGAGGGTTAGGGACAGATACGCAGTATTTT. Amino acid sequence: CASSSGGLGTDTQYF.

In regard to this clone: Relative to the germline gene, one junction end is altered; a read error may explain this. The chain combines TRBV7-7 with TRBJ2-2, with 11 bases identical to TRBD2. The CDR3 totals 16 residues. Germline V gives CDR1 SSHAT, CDR2 FNYEAQ (reference sequence). The CDR3 here is CASSLFLAGGTGELFF. In nucleotides, the CDR3 is TGTGCTAGCAGCTTATTCCTAGCGGGAGGTACCGGGGAGCTGTTTTTT. Drawing the rest from reference TRBV7-7 and TRBJ2-2, the complete variable domain is GAGVSQSPRYKVTKRGQDVTLRCDPISSHATLYWYQQALGQGPEFLTYFNYEAQPDKSGLPSDRFSAERPEGSISTLTIQRTEQRDSAMYRCASSLFLAGGTGELFFGEGSRLTVL.

The chain links TRBV7-9 to TRBJ2-7, with 11 nucleotides matching TRBD2. Germline V gene data show CDR1 as SEHNR and CDR2 as FQNEAQ (reference sequence). V lost 3 bases and J lost 2; bases outside the gene matches: 6. This CDR3 is built from 16 residues. In nucleotides, the CDR3 is TGTGCCAGCAGCTTTCTTCTAGCGGGGGGCCCCTACGAGCAGTACTTC. Translating it yields CASSFLLAGGPYEQYF.

This sequence joins TRBV2 and TRBJ2-7, with 9 bases that match TRBD2. The CDR3 is made up of 14 amino acids. V shed 5 bases and J 8 bases; nucleotides not matched to a gene: 10. CDR1 is SNHLY, CDR2 FYNNEI, per germline. The CDR3: CASSSWVAGDQQYF. The CDR3 DNA is TGTGCCAGCAGTTCCTGGGTAGCGGGAGACCAGCAGTACTTC.

The chain is built from TRBV2 and TRBJ2-2; D not resolved. This CDR3 has 14 residues. Trimming took off 6 bases at V and 3 bases at J, with 11 bases between the two ends. The V gene's germline CDR1 is SNHLY and CDR2 FYNNEI. CDR3 in DNA: TGTGCCAGCAGATTGATTTCGGACACCGGGGAGCTGTTTTTT. Protein sequence: CASRLISDTGELFF. Drawing the rest from reference TRBV2 and TRBJ2-2, the complete variable domain is EPEVTQTPSHQVTQMGQEVILRCVPISNHLYFYWYRQILGQKVEFLVSFYNNEISEKSEIFDDQFSVERPDGSNFTLKIRSTKLEDSAMYFCASRLISDTGELFFGEGSRLTVL.

V gene TRBV11-3 combines with J gene TRBJ2-3; TRBD2 matches at 8 bases. The CDR3 has 16 amino acids. V lost 6 bases to trimming and J lost 0 bases; unmatched junction nucleotides: 8. Germline V lookup: CDR1 SGHNT, CDR2 YENEEA. CDR3 coding DNA: TGTGCCAGCAGTCCTACCCCGGGGGGGAGCACAGATACGCAGTATTTT. This translates into CASSPTPGGSTDTQYF.

The chain employs TRBV19 and TRBJ2-7; the D gene is possibly TRBD1 (6 bases). The V end lost 2 bases, the J end lost 2 bases, and 10 bases lay between the germline ends. The CDR3 is made up of 14 amino acids. Germline loops: CDR1 LNHDA, CDR2 SQIVND (reference sequence). CDR3 residues: CASSISTGTYEQYF. The CDR3 region has the DNA TGTGCCAGTAGTATATCGACAGGCACCTACGAGCAGTACTTC.

The chain carries TRBV3-1 (or the pseudogene TRBV3-2) and TRBJ2-6; tentatively, D is TRBD1 (6 bases). Germline V gene sequence: CDR1 LGHDT, CDR2 YNNKEL (reference sequence). This CDR3 has 17 amino acids. Trimming shortened V by 4 bases and J by 0 bases, and 13 bases separated the two germline ends. CDR3 amino acids: CASSLWDTRSGANVLTF. As DNA, the CDR3 is TGTGCCAGCAGCCTATGGGACACCCGCTCTGGGGCCAACGTCCTGACTTTC.

The chain carries TRBV5-4 and TRBJ2-1; weak D call: TRBD2 (6 bases). From germline, CDR1 is SGHNT and CDR2 YYREEE (reference sequence). With 0 bases removed from V and 6 bases from J, the gap between germline ends came to 16 bases. The CDR3 is 16 residues long. CDR3 bases: TGTGCCAGCAGCTTGGGTGGAGGGTACGACGGCAATGAGCAGTTCTTC. Amino acids: CASSLGGGYDGNEQFF.

V usage is TRBV7-2 and J usage is TRBJ2-4; TRBD1 agrees at 10 bases. Germline assignment: CDR1 SGHTA and CDR2 FQGNSA. V was pared by 5 bases and J by 7 bases, with 5 bases of the junction left unmatched. CDR3 length: 14 residues. CDR3 sequence (DNA): TGTGCCAGCAGCATCCCGGGACAGGGGAACATTCAGTACTTC. This encodes CASSIPGQGNIQYF.

This chain joins TRBV4-2 and TRBJ2-7, with 8 bases lining up with TRBD2. In germline, CDR1 is LGHNA, CDR2 YNFKEQ. The CDR3 totals 16 residues. The trim removed 1 base at V and 3 bases at J, leaving 8 bases unmatched. The CDR3 DNA is TGTGCCAGCAGCCAAGCCAAGACTAGCGTATACTACGAGCAGTACTTC. It encodes CASSQAKTSVYYEQYF.

The chain employs TRBV6-5 and TRBJ1-2, with TRBD1 matching over 7 bases. The CDR3 covers 15 residues. Germline V lookup: CDR1 MNHEY, CDR2 SVGAGI. Losses at the gene ends were 7 bases for V and 2 bases for J; bases not matched to a gene: 10. As DNA, the CDR3 is TGTGCCAGCACCCTTACGGAGGGGGCGAACTATGGCTACACCTTC. Amino acid sequence: CASTLTEGANYGYTF.

The CDR3 region has the DNA TGTGCCAGCACCCCCGGGGGGACGGATACGCAGTATTTT. Encoded protein: CASTPGGTDTQYF. The chain is built from TRBV28 and TRBJ2-3; 7 bases fit TRBD2. Germline CDR1 and CDR2: MDHEN and SYDVKM. V lost 7 bases, J lost 6 bases, and 7 bases stayed unmatched. The CDR3 runs to 13 residues.